This entry concerns a single T cell receptor beta chain. Its antigen is unidentified. The germline gene is not matched at one end of the junction; a read error may be the cause. Unique molecular identifiers were built into the TCRbeta library. From the PCR reads, TCRdb called clonotypes with MiXCR, one entry per CDR3 protein. The table shows more than 40,000 distinct CDR3 sequences, with around 56% occurring only once. The CDR3 loop spans 16 amino acids. CDR1 is MGHRA and CDR2 is YSYEKL in the germline V gene. This sample was included in a study of T-cell reconstitution after alpha-beta-depleted transplantation in children. Whole-study findings and limits: The origin of alpha-beta T cells about two months after transplant was reportedly several hundred expanded graft clones. Diversity and T-cell counts at one year after transplant derived mostly from new T cells. Diversity of TCRbeta at day 60 was high in some patients, arising from surviving recipient T cells and thymic progenitors.

Sequences were derived from peripheral blood, sampled before TCRalphabeta/CD19-depleted stem cell transplant. This chain joins TRBV4-1 and TRBJ2-7, with 7 bases aligning to TRBD1. This clonotype originated in a boy less than two years old with SCID, due to receive a stem cell transplant. The CDR3 protein is CASSQRTGQFSHEQYF. DNA for the CDR3: TGCGCCAGCAGCCAGCGAACGGGACAGTTCTCCCACGAGCAGTACTTC.